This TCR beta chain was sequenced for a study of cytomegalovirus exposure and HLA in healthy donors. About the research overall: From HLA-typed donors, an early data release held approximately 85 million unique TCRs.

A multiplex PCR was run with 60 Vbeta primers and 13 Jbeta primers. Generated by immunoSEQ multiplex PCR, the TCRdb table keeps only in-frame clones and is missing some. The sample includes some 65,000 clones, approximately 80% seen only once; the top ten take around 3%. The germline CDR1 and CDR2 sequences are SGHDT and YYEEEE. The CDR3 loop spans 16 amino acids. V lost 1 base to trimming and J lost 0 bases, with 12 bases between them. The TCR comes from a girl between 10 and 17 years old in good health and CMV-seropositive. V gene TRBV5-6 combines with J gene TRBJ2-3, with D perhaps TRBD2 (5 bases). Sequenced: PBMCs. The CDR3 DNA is TGTGCCAGCAGCTTGAGGTTGGCGGGCAGCACAGATACGCAGTATTTT. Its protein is CASSLRLAGSTDTQYF.